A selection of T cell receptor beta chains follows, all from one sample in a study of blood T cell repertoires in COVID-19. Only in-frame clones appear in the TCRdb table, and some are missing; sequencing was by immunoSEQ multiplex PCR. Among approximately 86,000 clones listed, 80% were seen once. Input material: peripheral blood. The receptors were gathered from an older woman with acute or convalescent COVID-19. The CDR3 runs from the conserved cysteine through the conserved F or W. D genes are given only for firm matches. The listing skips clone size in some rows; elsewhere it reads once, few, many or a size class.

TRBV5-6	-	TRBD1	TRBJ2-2	CASSRQGVGELFF	TGTGCCAGCAGCCGACAGGGCGTCGGGGAGCTGTTTTTT
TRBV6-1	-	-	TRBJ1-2	CASSEGYRVGYTF	TGTGCCAGCAGTGAAGGATACAGAGTCGGCTACACCTTC
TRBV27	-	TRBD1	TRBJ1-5	CASSAGTGDRGNQPQHF	TGTGCCAGCAGCGCCGGGACAGGGGATCGGGGCAATCAGCCCCAGCATTTT
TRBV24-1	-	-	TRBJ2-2	CATSEDYPDTGELFF	TGTGCCACCAGTGAAGACTACCCTGACACCGGGGAGCTGTTTTTT
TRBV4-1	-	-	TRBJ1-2	CASSQESSWRELGYTF	TGCGCCAGCAGCCAAGAAAGTTCGTGGAGGGAGCTGGGCTACACCTTC
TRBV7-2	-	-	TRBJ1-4	CASSPDSGSEKLFF	TGTGCCAGCAGCCCCGACAGTGGAAGTGAAAAACTGTTTTTT
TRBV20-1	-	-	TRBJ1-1	CSGNMNTEAFF	TGCAGTGGCAACATGAACACTGAAGCTTTCTTT
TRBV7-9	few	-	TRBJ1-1	CASSWAGNTEAFF	TGTGCCAGCAGCTGGGCGGGGAACACTGAAGCTTTCTTT
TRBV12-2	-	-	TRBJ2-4	CASRSSNRGWYF	TGTGCAAGTCGCTCCTCGAATCGAGGGTGGTACTTC
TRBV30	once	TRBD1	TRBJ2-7	CAWSPGGRVKYEQYF	TGTGCCTGGAGTCCAGGGGGCAGGGTTAAGTACGAGCAGTACTTC
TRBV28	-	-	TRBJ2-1	CASSLGTFFGEQFF	TGTGCCAGCAGTTTGGGGACTTTTTTCGGTGAGCAGTTCTTC
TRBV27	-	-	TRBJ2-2	CASSLKRPIKNTGELFF	TGTGCCAGCAGTTTAAAGCGTCCAATCAAAAACACCGGGGAGCTGTTTTTT
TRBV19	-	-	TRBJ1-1	CASSMRRGDTEAFF	TGTGCCAGTAGTATGAGACGGGGGGACACTGAAGCTTTCTTT
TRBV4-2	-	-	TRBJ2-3	CASSQDESSIGTDTQYF	TGTGCCAGCAGCCAAGACGAATCGAGCATAGGCACAGATACGCAGTATTTT
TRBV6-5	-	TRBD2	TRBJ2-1	CASAGLAGGYNEQFF	TGTGCCAGCGCTGGACTAGCGGGAGGGTACAATGAGCAGTTCTTC
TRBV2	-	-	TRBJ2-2	CASTLGTWITGELFF	TGTGCCAGCACCCTCGGGACTTGGATTACCGGGGAGCTGTTTTTT
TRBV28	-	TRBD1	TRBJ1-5	CASSRGGQDNQPQHF	TGTGCCAGCAGTCGTGGGGGACAGGACAATCAGCCCCAGCATTTT
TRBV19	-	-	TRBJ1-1	CASSMDARQDRIGNTEAFF	TGTGCCAGTAGTATGGACGCCCGACAGGACCGAATAGGGAACACTGAAGCTTTCTTT
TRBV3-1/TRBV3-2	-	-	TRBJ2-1	CASSDRQGLSYNEQFF	TGTGCCAGCAGCGACCGACAGGGACTCTCCTACAATGAGCAGTTCTTC
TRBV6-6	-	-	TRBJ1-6	CASSGQGAYNSPLHF	TGTGCCAGCAGTGGTCAGGGCGCCTATAATTCACCCCTCCACTTT
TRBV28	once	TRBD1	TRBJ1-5	CASSSGQAPQPQHF	TGTGCCAGCAGTTCAGGACAGGCGCCCCAGCCCCAGCATTTT
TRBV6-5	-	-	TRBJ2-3	CASTQGDTQYF	TGTGCCAGCACCCAGGGGGATACGCAGTATTTT
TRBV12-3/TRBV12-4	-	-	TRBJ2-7	CASSLAGTEKQYF	TGTGCCAGCAGTTTGGCCGGGACTGAGAAGCAGTACTTC
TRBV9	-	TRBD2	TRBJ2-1	CASSQTRTSGHNEQFF	TGTGCCAGCAGCCAGACTCGGACTAGCGGTCACAATGAGCAGTTCTTC
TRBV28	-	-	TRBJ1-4	CASSFGEGWEKLFF	TGTGCCAGCAGTTTCGGGGAGGGTTGGGAAAAACTGTTTTTT
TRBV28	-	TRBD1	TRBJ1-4	CASSPTGQGAMRKLFF	TGTGCCAGCAGTCCGACCGGACAGGGGGCCATGAGGAAACTGTTTTTT
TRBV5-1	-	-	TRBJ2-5	CASSTWTEETQYF	TGCGCCAGCAGCACCTGGACAGAAGAGACCCAGTACTTC
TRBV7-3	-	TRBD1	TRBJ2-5	CASSLRTGLHGETQYF	TGTGCCAGCAGCCTCCGGACAGGCCTTCACGGAGAGACCCAGTACTTC
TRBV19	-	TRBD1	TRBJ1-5	CASRDTGVSNQPQHF	TGTGCCAGTAGAGATACAGGGGTAAGCAATCAGCCCCAGCATTTT
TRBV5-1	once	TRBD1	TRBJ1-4	CASSPSTGAGEKLFF	TGCGCCAGCAGCCCATCGACAGGGGCGGGTGAAAAACTGTTTTTT